These 2 T cell receptor beta chains came from one sample sequenced in a study of regulatory T cells in long-lasting Graves disease. The time point: newly diagnosed GD, antithyroid drugs for less than 3 months. RNA extracted from PBMCs served as the sequencing template. Arm-PCR of CDR3 regions and iRepertoire HTBI primers were used to build TCR beta libraries. In TCRdb, the multiplex PCR reads were re-called with MiXCR into one record per CDR3 protein. The data contain 550,000 to 700,000 distinct CDR3 sequences, roughly 15% of them singletons. These records were also assigned to another study, of T cells in Graves' hyperthyroidism and ophthalmopathy.

Sequenced here: peripheral blood mononuclear cells (PBMCs), sampled at new diagnosis, from a patient treated with antithyroid drugs. The receptors were gathered from a man aged 18 to 30 with Graves disease.

This clonotype was seen a few times. The chain is built from TRBV11-2 and TRBJ2-1; 10 bases agree with TRBD2. V lost 5 bases to trimming and J lost 2 bases; unmatched junction nucleotides: 6. The length of the CDR3 is 16 residues. The germline gives CDR1 SGHAT, CDR2 FQNNGV. The CDR3 DNA reads as TGTGCCAGCAGCCCCCCAGCGGGAGGGGCCTACAATGAGCAGTTCTTC. Residues: CASSPPAGGAYNEQFF.

A few counts support this clonotype. The chain links TRBV3-1 to TRBJ2-7, with TRBD2 identical over 8 bases. V gave up 0 bases and J gave up 2 bases; unmatched junction bases: 6. Per the germline V gene, CDR1 is LGHDT and CDR2 is YNNKEL (reference sequence). CDR3 size: 16 residues. The DNA for the CDR3 is TGTGCCAGCAGCCAAGATCTGAGTAGCGGGGCCTACGAGCAGTACTTC. It encodes CASSQDLSSGAYEQYF.